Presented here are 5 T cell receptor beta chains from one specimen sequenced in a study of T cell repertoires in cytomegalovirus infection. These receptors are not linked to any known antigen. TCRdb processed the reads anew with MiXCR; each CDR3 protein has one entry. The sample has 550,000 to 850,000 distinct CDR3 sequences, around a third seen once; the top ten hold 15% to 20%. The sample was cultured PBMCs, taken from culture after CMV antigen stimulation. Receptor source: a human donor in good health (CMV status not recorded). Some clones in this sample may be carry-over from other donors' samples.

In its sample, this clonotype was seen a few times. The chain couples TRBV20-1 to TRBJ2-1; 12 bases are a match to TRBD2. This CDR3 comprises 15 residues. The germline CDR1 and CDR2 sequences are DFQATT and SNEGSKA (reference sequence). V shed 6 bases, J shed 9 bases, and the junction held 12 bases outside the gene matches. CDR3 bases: TGCAGTGCCGTAAACCCTAGCGGGGGGGGCGGTGAGCAGTTCTTC. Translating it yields CSAVNPSGGGGEQFF.

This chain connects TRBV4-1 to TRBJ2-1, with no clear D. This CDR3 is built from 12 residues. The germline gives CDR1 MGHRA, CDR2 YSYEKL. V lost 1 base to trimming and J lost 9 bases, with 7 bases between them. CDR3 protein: CASSQGLGEQFF. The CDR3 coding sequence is TGCGCCAGCAGCCAAGGGCTAGGTGAGCAGTTCTTC.

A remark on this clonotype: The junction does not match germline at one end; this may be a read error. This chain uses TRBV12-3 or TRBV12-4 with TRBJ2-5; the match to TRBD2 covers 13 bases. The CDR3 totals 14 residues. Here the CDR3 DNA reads TGTGCCAGCAGTCCTGGACTAGCGGGAGAGCCCCAGTACTTC. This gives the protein CASSPGLAGEPQYF.

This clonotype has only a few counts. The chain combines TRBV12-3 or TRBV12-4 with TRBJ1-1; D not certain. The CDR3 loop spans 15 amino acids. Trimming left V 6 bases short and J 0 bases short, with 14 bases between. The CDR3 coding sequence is TGTGCCAGCAGCCTCACTGACTGGATGAACACTGAAGCTTTCTTT. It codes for CASSLTDWMNTEAFF.

CDR3 DNA sequence: TGTGCCAGCAGTTCCGTCGTATCCCCGTTCTTC. Translation gives CASSSVVSPFF. This chain connects TRBV12-3 or TRBV12-4 to TRBJ2-1; D is unresolved. V lost 4 bases and J 15 bases, leaving 13 bases between the germline ends. The CDR3 sequence is 11 residues long.